The rows below give T cell receptor beta chains drawn from one sample of a study of T cell responses to AZD1222 COVID-19 vaccine. This table comes from immunoSEQ multiplex PCR, and its TCRdb copy is limited to in-frame clones, with some not included. The table shows some 120,000 clones, with over 75% occurring only once. The sequencing here drew on peripheral blood, taken on day 0 of MenACWY control vaccination. The receptors were sampled from an adult in good health. The CDR3 runs from the conserved cysteine through the conserved F or W. Some rows mark clone size as missing; the rest say once, few, many or name a class of expanded clone.

CDR3 length	clone size	V gene	J gene	CDR3 protein
16	.	TRBV5-1	TRBJ1-1	CASSLDLGGGGTEAFF
13	.	TRBV19	TRBJ1-1	CASSIGTRRAAFF
14	.	TRBV7-8	TRBJ1-1	CASSRGQMNTEAFF
11	.	TRBV12-3/TRBV12-4	TRBJ2-1	CASSLTGQMIF
14	few	TRBV10-3	TRBJ1-2	CAISESKGADGYTF
13	.	TRBV2	TRBJ1-4	CASTQVDDEKLFF
14	.	TRBV25-1	TRBJ1-2	CASVPPGGNYGYTF
13	medium-sized	TRBV3-1/TRBV3-2	TRBJ1-1	CASSQGGGRGAFF
12	.	TRBV5-5	TRBJ2-1	CASSFTGYEQFF
16	.	TRBV11-2	TRBJ2-2	CASSLELWDNTGELFF
13	.	TRBV10-1	TRBJ1-2	CASSEPGKYGYTF
14	.	TRBV27	TRBJ1-1	CASSTGGAILEAFF
14	.	TRBV3-1/TRBV3-2	TRBJ1-2	CASSRGQGGAGYTF
18	once	TRBV18	TRBJ2-3	CASSPTVGRVLSTDTQYF
12	.	TRBV5-1	TRBJ1-2	CASSLDSYGYTF
12	.	TRBV6-5	TRBJ1-2	CASSQQGYGYTF
14	.	TRBV6-6	TRBJ2-1	CASSYSRVYNEQFF
14	.	TRBV5-1	TRBJ1-4	CASSSSPRGEKLFF
15	.	TRBV6-5	TRBJ1-2	CASSYSRRGNYGYTF
16	.	TRBV5-1	TRBJ2-1	CASSPRGDRVGNEQFF
15	.	TRBV7-9	TRBJ2-1	CASSSVRGGGDEQFF
15	.	TRBV27	TRBJ1-2	CASSYSGTGDYGYTF
15	.	TRBV3-1/TRBV3-2	TRBJ1-2	CASSPTGRNFYGYTF
18	.	TRBV11-3	TRBJ2-6	CASSPGTGPLSGANVLTF
16	.	TRBV7-2	TRBJ2-3	CASSSRLGGSSDTQYF
15	.	TRBV19	TRBJ1-2	CASSISVDRDYGYTF
14	.	TRBV3-1/TRBV3-2	TRBJ1-5	CASSQEGGGQPQHF
14	.	TRBV12-2	TRBJ2-4	CASRLDRDKNIQYF
15	.	TRBV5-6	TRBJ1-3	CASSPPVGAGNTIYF
12	.	TRBV21-1	TRBJ2-1	CASRNSYNEQFF
15	.	TRBV7-2	TRBJ2-5	CASSPEQGPWETQYF
16	.	TRBV18	TRBJ1-6	CASSPASTGGGSPLHF
15	.	TRBV3-1/TRBV3-2	TRBJ2-1	CASSPNRDSYNEQFF
16	.	TRBV4-1	TRBJ2-5	CASSQTLSGGTGTQYF
11	.	TRBV13	TRBJ1-1	CASRGTSEAFF
14	.	TRBV19	TRBJ1-3	CASSLSGSGNTIYF
15	.	TRBV5-1	TRBJ2-5	CASSIYSGGAKTQYF
17	.	TRBV28	TRBJ2-3	CASSRGGGTFRVDTQYF
18	.	TRBV27	TRBJ2-3	CASSGGTSGGTRTDTQYF
12	.	TRBV19	TRBJ1-5	CASSIGPLPQHF
15	.	TRBV5-1	TRBJ2-7	CASSLGQGDSLGQYF
13	.	TRBV19	TRBJ1-1	CASIGGVSTEAFF
14	.	TRBV19	TRBJ2-4	CASSMRGSKNIQYF
13	.	TRBV14	TRBJ2-7	CASIIGRVYEQYF
17	.	TRBV18	TRBJ2-7	CASSLHRGDRRSYEQYF
12	.	TRBV18	TRBJ1-5	CASRDKDQPQHF
14	.	TRBV30	TRBJ1-5	CAWSVGGVGQPQHF
13	.	TRBV12-3/TRBV12-4	TRBJ2-1	CASSFIGGGREFF
14	.	TRBV7-9	TRBJ1-1	CASSLGGPGPEAFF
15	.	TRBV5-5	TRBJ2-6	CASSLSGGGANVLTF
12	.	TRBV29-1	TRBJ1-2	CSAGSLAEGYTF
14	.	TRBV5-4	TRBJ2-3	CASSSGTKTDTQYF
15	.	TRBV4-3	TRBJ2-5	CASSQRRGYQETQYF
13	.	TRBV6-1	TRBJ1-2	CASSDQGLSGYTF
15	.	TRBV5-1	TRBJ2-1	CASSPGTSGGNEQFF
14	.	TRBV3-1/TRBV3-2	TRBJ2-5	CASSSGTGQETQYF
16	.	TRBV6-6	TRBJ1-6	CASSRPTGTDNSPLHF
14	.	TRBV5-1	TRBJ2-5	CASSSTGQQETQYF
14	.	TRBV21-1	TRBJ2-5	CASSIPTPNETQYF